These 6 T cell receptor beta chains were sequenced from one sample in a study of Graves' ophthalmopathy and Graves' hyperthyroidism. Amplifying from RNA transcripts, the study obtained TCR beta CDR3 regions. Amplification began with first-round RT-PCR using HTBI primers, then second-round multiplex PCR was performed. TCRdb passed the multiplex PCR reads through MiXCR, listing each CDR3 protein once. The profile covers some 350,000 distinct CDR3 sequences, with 17% appearing a single time and approximately 2.4% taken by the ten largest. Source material: peripheral blood. The source is an adult woman with stable Graves' hyperthyroidism.

This clonotype was counted at least ten times. The CDR3 loop reads CASSMRLVWQRSSYEQYF. DNA of the CDR3: TGTGCCAGTAGTATGAGGCTAGTGTGGCAGCGGAGCTCCTACGAGCAGTACTTC. V usage is TRBV19 and J usage is TRBJ2-7, with a tentative D call TRBD2 (5 bases). Per germline, CDR1 LNHDA and CDR2 SQIVND (reference sequence). The V and J ends lost 3 bases and 0 bases respectively, with 21 bases between them. The CDR3 is 18 amino acids.

This clonotype was found many times. Germline and junction disagree at one end, which may indicate a read error. J is TRBJ2-6 and V is TRBV6-2 or TRBV6-3, with a possible D match to TRBD1 (6 bases). CDR1 and CDR2 (germline): MNHEY, SVGEGT. This CDR3 region has 18 residues. The CDR3 DNA follows: TGTGCCAGCAGTTACTCGATTACAGGGTTATCTGGGGGCAACGTCCTGACTTTC. Encoded protein: CASSYSITGLSGGNVLTF.

This clonotype was seen ten or more times. This chain links TRBV28 with TRBJ2-7, with 13 bases identical to TRBD2. V shed 8 bases, J shed 8 bases, and the junction held 18 bases outside the gene matches. In germline, CDR1 is MDHEN, CDR2 SYDVKM. The CDR3 has 17 residues. The CDR3 sequence is CASETEYTSGRASKQYF. The CDR3 DNA reads TGTGCCAGCGAAACAGAGTATACTAGCGGGAGGGCCAGCAAGCAGTACTTC.

This clonotype was found many times. The gene calls are TRBV7-9 and TRBJ1-2, with 8 nucleotides matching TRBD1. V lost 5 bases to trimming and J lost 7 bases; unmatched junction nucleotides: 15. Germline V gives CDR1 SEHNR, CDR2 FQNEAQ (reference sequence). CDR3 length: 16 amino acids. DNA of the CDR3: TGTGCCAGCAGCACCCAGACAGGGGCAAGTCTTTCTGGCTACACCTTC. Its translation: CASSTQTGASLSGYTF.

The J gene is TRBJ2-4, the V gene TRBV5-1; D uncertain. CDR3 size: 16 residues. V lost 4 bases, J lost 1 base, and 15 bases lay in between. Germline V gives CDR1 SGHRS, CDR2 YFSETQ. CDR3 DNA sequence: TGCGCCAGCAGCAGTGCTAGTAGTGATGCCAAAAACATTCAGTACTTC. Its protein is CASSSASSDAKNIQYF.

This clonotype was seen repeatedly, ten times or more. The chain couples TRBV29-1 to TRBJ1-2, with 7 bases fitting TRBD1. V lost 3 bases to trimming and J lost 0 bases; unmatched junction nucleotides: 4. The CDR3 is made up of 14 amino acids. CDR1 is SQVTM, CDR2 ANQGSEA, per germline. The CDR3 bases are TGCAGCGTTGAGAGGGACAGACCTAACTATGGCTACACCTTC. This encodes CSVERDRPNYGYTF.